This TCR beta chain was identified in a study of blood T cell repertoires in COVID-19. In the study overall: The United States, Italy and Spain provided the acute and convalescent COVID-19 samples.

V lost 8 bases and J lost 1, with 5 bases in between. The germline CDR1 and CDR2 sequences are KGHSH and LQKENI. CDR3 size: 12 residues. Authors' processing steps: Reference gene primers were amplified, and this amplification served to estimate nucleated cell counts. The table came from immunoSEQ multiplex PCR; TCRdb's copy has only in-frame clones and leaves some out. For V, J and clone size, that table is used; D and trimming come from the DNA. The table records about 180,000 clones, roughly 90% of them present only once. The sample taken for sequencing was peripheral blood. The receptor was isolated from a woman aged 45-60 years with acute or convalescent COVID-19. This chain joins TRBV18 and TRBJ2-2; D might be TRBD2 (5 bases). DNA of the CDR3: TGTGCCAGCCGGGGGAACACCGGGGAGCTGTTTTTT. It yields the protein CASRGNTGELFF.